The clone carrying this T cell receptor beta chain was detected only a few times. Its antigen is currently unknown. This sample was taken from a study of OX40 agonist ivuxolimab in advanced cancers. At the level of the study: The patients received agonistic anti-OX40 (CD134) antibody ivuxolimab.

TCRdb keeps only in-frame clones here, not all; method: immunoSEQ multiplex PCR. The table lists some 80,000 clones, more than 90% of them singletons. The CDR3 runs 14 residues. Germline lookup yields CDR1 SGHRS and CDR2 YFSETQ. V was pared by 4 bases and J by 6 bases, with 7 bases of the junction left unmatched. General study findings and limits: Both CD4+ and CD8+ T cell populations in blood had undergone clonal expansion by week 6 at 0.1 to 3.0 mg/kg. Compared with others, partial responders at 0.1-3.0 mg/kg displayed clonal expansion among the lowest.

This chain links TRBV5-1 with TRBJ2-1; TRBD1 matches at 7 bases. The specimen was CD4+ or CD8+ T cells sorted from blood, collected in a trial of the OX40 agonist ivuxolimab. The receptor was isolated from an adult with an advanced solid tumor such as melanoma, head and neck, liver or kidney cancer. CDR3 sequence: CASSQGAGGNEQFF. The CDR3 DNA reads as TGCGCCAGCAGCCAAGGGGCAGGGGGCAATGAGCAGTTCTTC.